Shown below are 32 T cell receptor beta chains from a single sample sequenced in a study of blood T cell repertoires in COVID-19. The table came from immunoSEQ multiplex PCR; TCRdb's copy has only in-frame clones and leaves some out. The sample has about 340,000 clones, roughly 85% seen once. The sequenced sample was PBMCs or T cells enriched from blood (not recorded which). These receptors were taken from a middle-aged woman with acute COVID-19.

This chain joins TRBV28 and TRBJ2-1, with 8 bases aligning to TRBD2. Unmatched junction bases numbered 10, after V lost 7 bases and J lost 2 bases. There are 16 residues in the CDR3. Germline V gene lookup returns CDR1 MDHEN and CDR2 SYDVKM. CDR3 bases: TGTGCCAGCACCCTACGGGGGGGCACTCCCTACAATGAGCAGTTCTTC. Protein product: CASTLRGGTPYNEQFF.

This clone appeared once. The V and J genes are TRBV7-2 and TRBJ2-4, with D perhaps TRBD1 (6 bases). This CDR3 is built from 16 residues. V lost 5 bases and J 2 bases, leaving 16 bases between the germline ends. The germline gives CDR1 SGHTA, CDR2 FQGNSA. The CDR3 here is CASSTRRDKTKNIQYF. DNA for the CDR3: TGTGCCAGCAGCACTAGAAGGGACAAGACCAAAAACATTCAGTACTTC.

J is TRBJ1-2 and V is TRBV7-9; 7 bases line up with TRBD1. This CDR3 region has 14 residues. Germline trimming cut 6 bases from V and 4 bases from J; bases unmatched to any gene: 8. The germline V gene has CDR1 SEHNR and CDR2 FQNEAQ (reference sequence). CDR3 coding DNA: TGTGCCAGCAGGGGGGACAGCTCTACCTATGGCTACACCTTC. As protein: CASRGDSSTYGYTF. The full variable domain, its missing parts supplied by reference TRBV7-9 and TRBJ1-2, is DTGVSQNPRHKITKRGQNVTFRCDPISEHNRLYWYRQTLGQGPEFLTYFQNEAQLEKSRLLSDRFSAERPKGSFSTLEIQRTEQGDSAMYLCASRGDSSTYGYTFGSGTRLTVV.

The gene calls are TRBV2 and TRBJ1-5; 7 positions match TRBD1. Per the germline V gene, CDR1 is SNHLY and CDR2 is FYNNEI. The ends lost 6 bases at V and 2 bases at J; junction bases unmatched: 4. The CDR3 sequence is 14 residues long. This CDR3 reads CASSTGVRNQPQHF. The CDR3 DNA sequence: TGTGCCAGCAGCACAGGGGTTCGCAATCAGCCCCAGCATTTT.

The chain recombines TRBV19 with TRBJ1-3; TRBD1 might be the D (6 bases). V lost 5 bases and J lost 0, with 14 bases in between. The CDR3 has 16 residues. Germline V gives CDR1 LNHDA, CDR2 SQIVND (reference sequence). The CDR3 bases are TGTGCCAGTAGTCCCGACAGGTACCACTCTGGAAACACCATATATTTT. This gives the protein CASSPDRYHSGNTIYF.

The chain joins TRBV25-1 to TRBJ2-1; 11 bases line up with TRBD2. This CDR3 comprises 15 residues. Trimming cost V 1 base and J 9 bases; bases outside gene matches: 5. Germline V gene sequence: CDR1 MGHDK, CDR2 SYGVNS. The CDR3 DNA reads as TGTGCCAGCAGTGAATTTAGCGGGAGGGCCAGTGAGCAGTTCTTC. Translation gives CASSEFSGRASEQFF. The full variable domain, in which reference TRBV25-1 and TRBJ2-1 provide the parts outside the CDR3, is EADIYQTPRYLVIGTGKKITLECSQTMGHDKMYWYQQDPGMELHLIHYSYGVNSTEKGDLSSESTVSRIRTEHFPLTLESARPSHTSQYLCASSEFSGRASEQFFGPGTRLTVL.

This rearrangement joins TRBV19 to TRBJ2-7; 9 bases fit TRBD1. The germline V gene encodes CDR1 LNHDA and CDR2 SQIVND (reference sequence). There are 13 residues in the CDR3. With V trimmed by 10 bases and J by 3 bases, 7 bases remained unmatched. The CDR3 coding sequence is TGTGCCACCGGGACAGGGTTTTTCTACGAGCAGTACTTC. Translating it yields CATGTGFFYEQYF. The whole variable domain, filled in from reference TRBV19 and TRBJ2-7, reads DGGITQSPKYLFRKEGQNVTLSCEQNLNHDAMYWYRQDPGQGLRLIYYSQIVNDFQKGDIAEGYSVSREKKESFPLTVTSAQKNPTAFYLCATGTGFFYEQYFGPGTRLTVT.

The V call is TRBV19, the J call TRBJ2-5; 7 bases agree with TRBD2. Trimming removed 3 bases from V and 2 bases from J; junction bases left unmatched: 9. The CDR3 totals 16 residues. Germline V gene data show CDR1 as LNHDA and CDR2 as SQIVND (reference sequence). CDR3 DNA sequence: TGTGCCAGTAGTATCGGGACTAATCTACAACAAGAGACCCAGTACTTC. This encodes CASSIGTNLQQETQYF.

The chain joins TRBV4-1 to TRBJ2-3; 7 positions agree with TRBD2. Germline lookup yields CDR1 MGHRA and CDR2 YSYEKL. Trimming cost V 2 bases and J 3 bases; bases outside gene matches: 5. This CDR3 contains 15 residues. In DNA, the CDR3 is TGCGCCAGCAGCCAACCCGCCGGGGGGACAGATACGCAGTATTTT. Amino acids: CASSQPAGGTDTQYF.

V gene TRBV19 combines with J gene TRBJ2-3; D call uncertain. The germline V gene has CDR1 LNHDA and CDR2 SQIVND (reference sequence). Trimming shortened V by 5 bases and J by 0 bases, and 9 bases separated the two germline ends. The CDR3 spans 14 residues. The CDR3 sequence is CASSLAESTDTQYF. The CDR3 DNA sequence: TGTGCCAGTAGTCTCGCGGAGAGCACAGATACGCAGTATTTT.

The chain carries TRBV24-1 and TRBJ2-5; D gene unclear. Germline loops: CDR1 KGHDR, CDR2 SFDVKD. The germline V and J ends were trimmed by 3 bases and 3 bases, with 16 bases remaining between them. This CDR3 region has 16 residues. CDR3 in amino acids: CATSDPPPRSEETQYF. The CDR3 DNA reads TGTGCCACCAGTGATCCCCCCCCCAGATCAGAAGAGACCCAGTACTTC.

The chain combines TRBV9 with TRBJ1-4; unclear D gene. The CDR3 is 13 residues long. The germline V gene encodes CDR1 SGDLS and CDR2 YYNGEE. V gave up 4 bases and J gave up 8 bases, with 12 bases separating them. DNA for the CDR3: TGTGCCAGCAGCACCTTGGGAGGCGAAAAACTGTTTTTT. It translates to CASSTLGGEKLFF.

V usage is TRBV18 and J usage is TRBJ2-6, with TRBD2 as a possible D gene (6 bases). The germline gives CDR1 KGHSH, CDR2 LQKENI. This CDR3 is built from 17 residues. The V gene lost 4 bases and the J gene lost 2 bases, with 15 bases spanning the gap. The CDR3 here is CASSLGTAGTGANVLTF. In nucleotides, the CDR3 is TGTGCCAGCTCACTAGGAACTGCGGGGACTGGGGCCAACGTCCTGACTTTC.

The rearrangement joins TRBV6-2 or TRBV6-3 to TRBJ1-1, with a weak D call TRBD1 (5 bases). The ends were cut back, 0 bases at V and 8 bases at J, with 16 bases in the middle. The V gene's germline CDR1 is MNHEY and CDR2 SVGEGT. CDR3 length: 15 amino acids. The CDR3 loop is CASSYSGLQGLEAFF. Written as DNA, the CDR3 is TGTGCCAGCAGTTACTCGGGCCTCCAGGGCCTCGAAGCTTTCTTT.

This chain links TRBV12-3 or TRBV12-4 with TRBJ2-7; 9 bases are shared with TRBD2. The CDR3 extends over 13 amino acids. V gave up 6 bases and J gave up 2 bases; unmatched junction bases: 2. The CDR3 DNA reads as TGTGCCAGCAGGCGGGGGGGCACCTACGAGCAGTACTTC. Translating gives CASRRGGTYEQYF.

The rearrangement links TRBV20-1 to TRBJ1-2; 7 bases map to TRBD1. V lost 3 bases, J lost 3 bases, and 7 bases stayed unmatched. This CDR3 region has 14 residues. Per germline, CDR1 DFQATT and CDR2 SNEGSKA (reference sequence). This CDR3 reads CSASGDSIHYGYTF. The CDR3 coding sequence is TGCAGTGCTAGTGGGGACAGCATCCACTATGGCTACACCTTC.

V and J are TRBV7-9 and TRBJ1-4, with 9 positions matching TRBD1. The CDR3 contains 14 residues. Unmatched junction bases numbered 4, after V lost 5 bases and J lost 6 bases. The V gene's germline CDR1 is SEHNR and CDR2 FQNEAQ (reference sequence). CDR3 DNA sequence: TGTGCCAGCAGCATAAGGACAGGGGATGAAAAACTGTTTTTT. Translated: CASSIRTGDEKLFF.

This clone was seen once. The J gene is TRBJ1-5, the V gene TRBV29-1; 8 bases align to TRBD1. With 7 bases clipped from V and 2 bases from J, the junction kept 4 bases outside the gene matches. The germline CDR1 and CDR2 sequences are SQVTM and ANQGSEA. The CDR3 runs to 13 residues. CDR3 nucleotide sequence: TGCAGCGCAAAGACAGGGGGCAATCAGCCCCAGCATTTT. This gives the protein CSAKTGGNQPQHF.

This chain links TRBV25-1 with TRBJ2-2; D ambiguous. Germline V CDR1 and CDR2: MGHDK, SYGVNS. V was pared by 3 bases and J by 6 bases, with 14 bases between. The CDR3 has 15 residues. CDR3 protein: CASSDEVVYAGELFF. For the CDR3, the DNA is TGTGCCAGCAGTGACGAGGTTGTATACGCCGGGGAGCTGTTTTTT.

This clone came up many times. V and J are TRBV10-1 and TRBJ2-7, with D tentatively TRBD1 (6 bases). Germline CDR1 and CDR2: WNHNN and SYGVQD (reference sequence). V was shortened by 4 bases and J by 3 bases, with 13 bases between the two germline ends. This CDR3 region has 14 residues. The DNA of the CDR3 is TGCGCCAGCAGTGGGGGCGACAGGAACTACGAGCAGTACTTC. This sequence encodes CASSGGDRNYEQYF.

The chain couples TRBV14 to TRBJ1-1; 8 bases fit TRBD1. The CDR3 is made up of 15 amino acids. Trimming at V came to 1 base and at J to 8 bases, leaving 9 bases not matched to a gene. Germline assignment: CDR1 SGHDN and CDR2 FVKESK. The chain's CDR3 is CASSQVISGQVEAFF. In nucleotides, the CDR3 is TGTGCCAGCAGCCAAGTCATATCGGGACAGGTAGAAGCTTTCTTT.

This clone was found once. The V gene is TRBV2, the J gene TRBJ1-1; D not certain. The CDR3 totals 16 residues. The V end lost 7 bases, the J end lost 0 bases, and 18 bases lay between the germline ends. Germline V gene data show CDR1 as SNHLY and CDR2 as FYNNEI. The CDR3 nucleotides are TGTGCCAGCACTCCCGCACAGATTACGATGAACACTGAAGCTTTCTTT. The encoded protein is CASTPAQITMNTEAFF.

The rearrangement uses TRBV7-9 and TRBJ1-3; no firm D call. This CDR3 contains 16 residues. Germline V gene data show CDR1 as SEHNR and CDR2 as FQNEAQ (reference sequence). The germline V and J ends were trimmed by 1 base and 0 bases, with 10 bases remaining between them. The DNA for the CDR3 is TGTGCCAGCAGCTTAGACGGGAACCTCTCTGGAAACACCATATATTTT. Translation: CASSLDGNLSGNTIYF.

This chain links TRBV5-1 with TRBJ2-5; D is unresolved. V was trimmed by 0 bases and J by 5 bases, leaving 8 bases between them. The CDR3 sequence is 13 residues long. CDR1 is SGHRS and CDR2 is YFSETQ in the germline V gene. Here the CDR3 reads CASSLASLETQYF. Here the CDR3 DNA reads TGCGCCAGCAGCTTGGCCTCTCTGGAGACCCAGTACTTC.

This sequence joins TRBV6-5 and TRBJ2-7; possibly TRBD1 for D (6 bases). Per the germline V gene, CDR1 is MNHEY and CDR2 is SVGAGI. The CDR3 has 16 amino acids. The ends were cut back, 2 bases at V and 0 bases at J, with 14 bases in the middle. The CDR3 protein is CASSYTFARGSYEQYF. The CDR3, as DNA: TGTGCCAGCAGTTACACCTTTGCCAGGGGCTCCTACGAGCAGTACTTC.

The chain is built from TRBV19 and TRBJ1-5; TRBD1 aligns across 8 bases. CDR3 size: 17 residues. The V and J ends lost 4 bases and 4 bases, in that order; junction bases with no gene match: 12. CDR1 LNHDA and CDR2 SQIVND come from the germline V gene (reference sequence). The DNA for the CDR3 is TGTGCCAGTAGTAGCCGGCCAGGGGGCGTTCAAAATCAGCCCCAGCATTTT. Its translation: CASSSRPGGVQNQPQHF. The whole variable domain, filled in from reference TRBV19 and TRBJ1-5, reads DGGITQSPKYLFRKEGQNVTLSCEQNLNHDAMYWYRQDPGQGLRLIYYSQIVNDFQKGDIAEGYSVSREKKESFPLTVTSAQKNPTAFYLCASSSRPGGVQNQPQHFGDGTRLSIL.

This rearrangement joins TRBV7-2 to TRBJ2-1; D is uncertain. Germline CDR1 and CDR2: SGHTA and FQGNSA. There are 15 residues in the CDR3. V was cut by 2 bases and J by 0 bases, with 8 bases left in between. CDR3 loop: CASSLYDSSYNEQFF. The CDR3 DNA follows: TGTGCCAGCAGCTTATACGATAGCTCCTACAATGAGCAGTTCTTC.

The rearrangement uses TRBV11-2 and TRBJ1-4; D may be TRBD1 (6 bases). The CDR3 runs to 15 residues. Germline assignment: CDR1 SGHAT and CDR2 FQNNGV. Deletions cut 5 bases from V and 3 bases from J, with 13 bases between. The CDR3 region has the DNA TGTGCCAGCAGCGTTAACAGGGTCTCTAATGAAAAACTGTTTTTT. This translates into CASSVNRVSNEKLFF.

J is TRBJ1-1 and V is TRBV2; D not certain. The CDR3 covers 13 residues. V was clipped by 5 bases and J by 3 bases, with 10 bases between them. Germline-derived CDR1 and CDR2 are SNHLY and FYNNEI. The CDR3 protein is CASSLRWDTEAFF. The DNA of the CDR3 is TGTGCCAGCAGTCTCAGGTGGGACACTGAAGCTTTCTTT.

This rearrangement joins TRBV20-1 to TRBJ1-2; D perhaps matches TRBD1 (5 bases). The CDR3 is 11 residues long. In germline, CDR1 is DFQATT, CDR2 SNEGSKA (reference sequence). V lost 5 bases and J 2 bases, leaving 6 bases between the germline ends. CDR3 region: CSAGANYGYTF. CDR3 coding DNA: TGCAGTGCTGGGGCAAACTATGGCTACACCTTC.

CDR3: CASSQVGGKSTDTQYF. In DNA, the CDR3 is TGTGCCAGCAGCCAAGTAGGGGGTAAAAGCACAGATACGCAGTATTTT. The rearrangement joins TRBV3-1 (or the pseudogene TRBV3-2) to TRBJ2-3; tentative D call: TRBD1 (6 bases). Germline loops: CDR1 LGHDT, CDR2 YNNKEL (reference sequence). V shed 1 base and J shed 0 bases, with 11 bases lying between them. The CDR3 extends over 16 amino acids.

V gene TRBV4-3 combines with J gene TRBJ2-3, with TRBD2 as a possible D gene (6 bases). The CDR3 has 16 amino acids. The V gene's germline CDR1 is LGHNA and CDR2 YSLEER. Trimming cost V 4 bases and J 2 bases, with 16 bases left between them. CDR3 amino acids: CASSRAGTSYTDTQYF. The CDR3 DNA is TGCGCCAGCAGCCGGGCCGGGACTTCCTACACAGATACGCAGTATTTT.